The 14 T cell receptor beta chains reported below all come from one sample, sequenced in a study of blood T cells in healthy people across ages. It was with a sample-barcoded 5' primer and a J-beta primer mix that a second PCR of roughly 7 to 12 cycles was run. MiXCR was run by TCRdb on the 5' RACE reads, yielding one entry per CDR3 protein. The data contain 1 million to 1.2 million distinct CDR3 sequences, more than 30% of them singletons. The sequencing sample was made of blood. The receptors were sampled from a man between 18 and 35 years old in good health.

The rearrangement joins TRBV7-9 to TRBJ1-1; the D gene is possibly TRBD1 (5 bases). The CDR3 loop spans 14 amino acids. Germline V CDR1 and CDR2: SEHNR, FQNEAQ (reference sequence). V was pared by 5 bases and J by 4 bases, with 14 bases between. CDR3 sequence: CASSTGLPGTEAFF. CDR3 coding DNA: TGTGCCAGCAGCACAGGACTCCCCGGCACTGAAGCTTTCTTT. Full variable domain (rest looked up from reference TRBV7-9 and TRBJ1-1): DTGVSQNPRHKITKRGQNVTFRCDPISEHNRLYWYRQTLGQGPEFLTYFQNEAQLEKSRLLSDRFSAERPKGSFSTLEIQRTEQGDSAMYLCASSTGLPGTEAFFGQGTRLTVV.

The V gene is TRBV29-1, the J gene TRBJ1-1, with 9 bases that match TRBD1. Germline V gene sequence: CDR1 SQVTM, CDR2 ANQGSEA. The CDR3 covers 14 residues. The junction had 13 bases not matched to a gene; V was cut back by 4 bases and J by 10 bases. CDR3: CSVVSMGQGSGAFF. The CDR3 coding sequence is TGCAGCGTTGTTTCCATGGGACAGGGAAGTGGAGCTTTCTTT.

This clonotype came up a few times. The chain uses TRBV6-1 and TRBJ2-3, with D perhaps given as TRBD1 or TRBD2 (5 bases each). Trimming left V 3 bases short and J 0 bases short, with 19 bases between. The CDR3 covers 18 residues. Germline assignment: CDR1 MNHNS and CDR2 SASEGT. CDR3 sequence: CASSDTALRDPSTDTQYF. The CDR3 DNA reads TGTGCCAGCAGTGATACCGCGTTAAGGGACCCTAGCACAGATACGCAGTATTTT.

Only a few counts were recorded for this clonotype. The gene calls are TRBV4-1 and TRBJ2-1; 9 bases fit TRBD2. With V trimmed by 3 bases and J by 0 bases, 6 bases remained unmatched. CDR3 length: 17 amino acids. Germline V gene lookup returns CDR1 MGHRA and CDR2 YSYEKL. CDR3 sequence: CASSHVLSGGSYNEQFF. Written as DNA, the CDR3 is TGCGCCAGCAGCCATGTACTTAGCGGGGGCTCCTACAATGAGCAGTTCTTC.

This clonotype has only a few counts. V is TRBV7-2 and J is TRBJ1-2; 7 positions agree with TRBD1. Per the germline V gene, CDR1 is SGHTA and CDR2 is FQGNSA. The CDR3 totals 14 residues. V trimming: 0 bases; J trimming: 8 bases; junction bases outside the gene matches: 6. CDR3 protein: CASSLATGVGGYTF. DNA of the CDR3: TGTGCCAGCAGCTTAGCTACAGGGGTCGGGGGCTACACCTTC.

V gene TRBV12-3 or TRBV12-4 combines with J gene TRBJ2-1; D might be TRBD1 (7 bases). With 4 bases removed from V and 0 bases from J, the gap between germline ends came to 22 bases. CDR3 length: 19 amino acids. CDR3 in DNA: TGTGCCAGCAGTTACTTCCACAGGGGTCTCGGGAGCTCCTACAATGAGCAGTTCTTC. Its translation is CASSYFHRGLGSSYNEQFF.

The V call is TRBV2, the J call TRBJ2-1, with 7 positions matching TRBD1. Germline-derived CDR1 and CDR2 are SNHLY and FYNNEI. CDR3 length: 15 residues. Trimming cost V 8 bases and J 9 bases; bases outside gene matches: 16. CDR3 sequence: CASVPPARGRGEQFF. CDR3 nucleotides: TGTGCCAGCGTACCCCCGGCGAGGGGGCGCGGTGAGCAGTTCTTC.

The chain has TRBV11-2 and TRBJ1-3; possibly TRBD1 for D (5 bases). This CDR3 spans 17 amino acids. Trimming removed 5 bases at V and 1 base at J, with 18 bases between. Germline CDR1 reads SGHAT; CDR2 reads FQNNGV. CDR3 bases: TGTGCCAGCAGCACCTTGACGGGGCAGAGGTCTGGAAACACCATATATTTT. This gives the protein CASSTLTGQRSGNTIYF.

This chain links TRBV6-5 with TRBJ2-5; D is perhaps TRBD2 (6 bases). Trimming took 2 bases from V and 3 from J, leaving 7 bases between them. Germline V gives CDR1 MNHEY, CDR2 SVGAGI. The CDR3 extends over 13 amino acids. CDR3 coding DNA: TGTGCCAGCAGTTACAGGACTAAAGAGACCCAGTACTTC. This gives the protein CASSYRTKETQYF.

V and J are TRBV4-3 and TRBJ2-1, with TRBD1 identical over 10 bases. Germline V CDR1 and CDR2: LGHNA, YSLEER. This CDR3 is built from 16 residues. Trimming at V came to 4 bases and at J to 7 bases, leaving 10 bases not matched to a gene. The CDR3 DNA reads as TGCGCCAGCAGCCGGATTCTGGGACAGGGGATGAATGAGCAGTTCTTC. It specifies CASSRILGQGMNEQFF.

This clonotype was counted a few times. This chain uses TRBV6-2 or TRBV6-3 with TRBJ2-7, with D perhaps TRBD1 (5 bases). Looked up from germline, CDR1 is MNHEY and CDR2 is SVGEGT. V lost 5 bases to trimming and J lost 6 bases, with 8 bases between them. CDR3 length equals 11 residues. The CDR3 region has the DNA TGTGCCAGCAGTAGGGGATCCGAGCAGTACTTC. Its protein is CASSRGSEQYF.

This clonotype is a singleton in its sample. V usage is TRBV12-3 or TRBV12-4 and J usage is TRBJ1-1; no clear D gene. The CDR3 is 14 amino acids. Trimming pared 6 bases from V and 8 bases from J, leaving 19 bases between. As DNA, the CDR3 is TGTGCCAGCAGCTCCGAGCTACTGTCTCTCGAAGCTTTCTTT. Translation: CASSSELLSLEAFF.

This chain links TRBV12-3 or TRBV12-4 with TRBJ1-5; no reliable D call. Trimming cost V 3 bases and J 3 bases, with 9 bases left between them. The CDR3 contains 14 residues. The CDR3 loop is CASSFGDANQPQHF. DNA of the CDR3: TGTGCCAGCAGTTTCGGCGATGCCAATCAGCCCCAGCATTTT.

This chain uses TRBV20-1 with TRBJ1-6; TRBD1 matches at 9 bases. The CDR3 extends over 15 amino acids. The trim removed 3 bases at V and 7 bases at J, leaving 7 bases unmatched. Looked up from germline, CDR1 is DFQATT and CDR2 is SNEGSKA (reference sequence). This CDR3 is CSASKTGGPNSPLHF. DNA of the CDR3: TGCAGTGCTAGTAAAACAGGGGGCCCAAATTCACCCCTCCACTTT.